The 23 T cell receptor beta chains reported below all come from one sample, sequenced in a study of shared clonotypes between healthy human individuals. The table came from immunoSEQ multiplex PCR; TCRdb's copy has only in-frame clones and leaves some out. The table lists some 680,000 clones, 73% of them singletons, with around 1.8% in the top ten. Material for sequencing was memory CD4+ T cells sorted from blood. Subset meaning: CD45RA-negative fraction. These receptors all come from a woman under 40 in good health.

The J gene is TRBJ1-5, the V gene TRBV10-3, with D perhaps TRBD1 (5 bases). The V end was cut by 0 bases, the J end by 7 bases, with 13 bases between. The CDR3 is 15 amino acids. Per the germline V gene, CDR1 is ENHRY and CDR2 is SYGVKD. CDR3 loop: CAISESVGDWQPQHF. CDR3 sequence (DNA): TGTGCCATCAGTGAGTCGGTGGGGGACTGGCAGCCCCAGCATTTT.

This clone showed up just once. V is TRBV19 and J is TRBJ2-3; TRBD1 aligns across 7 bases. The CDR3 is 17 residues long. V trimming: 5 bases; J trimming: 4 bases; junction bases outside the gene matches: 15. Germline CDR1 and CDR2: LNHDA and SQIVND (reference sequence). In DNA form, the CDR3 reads TGTGCCAGTAGTGAGATGGGCAGGGGGAAAGGCGCAGATACGCAGTATTTT. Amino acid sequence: CASSEMGRGKGADTQYF.

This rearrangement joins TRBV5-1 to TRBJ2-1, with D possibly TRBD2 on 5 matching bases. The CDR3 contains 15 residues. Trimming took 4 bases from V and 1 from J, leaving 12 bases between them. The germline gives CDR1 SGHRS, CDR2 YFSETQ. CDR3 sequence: CASSQVSGSYNEQFF. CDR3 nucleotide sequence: TGCGCCAGCAGCCAAGTTTCGGGGTCCTACAATGAGCAGTTCTTC.

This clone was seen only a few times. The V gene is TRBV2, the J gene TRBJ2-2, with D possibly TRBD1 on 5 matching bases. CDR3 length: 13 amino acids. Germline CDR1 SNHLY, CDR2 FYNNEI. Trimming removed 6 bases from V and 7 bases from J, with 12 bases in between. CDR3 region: CASSRQGHGELFF. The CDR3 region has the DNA TGTGCCAGCAGCAGGCAGGGTCACGGGGAGCTGTTTTTT.

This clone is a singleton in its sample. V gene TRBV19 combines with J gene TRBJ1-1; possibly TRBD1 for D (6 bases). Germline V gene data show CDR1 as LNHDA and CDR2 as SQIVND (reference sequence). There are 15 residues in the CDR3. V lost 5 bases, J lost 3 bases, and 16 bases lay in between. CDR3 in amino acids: CASSAYTGLDTEAFF. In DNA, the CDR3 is TGTGCCAGTAGTGCCTACACAGGGTTGGACACTGAAGCTTTCTTT.

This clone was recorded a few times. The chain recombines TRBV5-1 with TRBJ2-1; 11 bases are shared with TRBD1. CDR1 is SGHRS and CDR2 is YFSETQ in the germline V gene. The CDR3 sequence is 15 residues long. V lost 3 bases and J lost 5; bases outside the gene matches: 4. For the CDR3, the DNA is TGCGCCAGCAGCTACACGGGACAGGGGGACAATGAGCAGTTCTTC. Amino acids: CASSYTGQGDNEQFF.

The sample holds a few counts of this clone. The CDR3 DNA is TGTGCCAGCAGCTCCTACAGTAATGAGCAGTTCTTC. Amino acids: CASSSYSNEQFF. This chain links TRBV7-8 with TRBJ2-1; D unclear. The CDR3 covers 12 residues. Germline V gene lookup returns CDR1 SGHVS and CDR2 FQNEAQ. Deletions cut 4 bases from V and 7 bases from J, with 8 bases between. Filled out from reference TRBV7-8 and TRBJ2-1, the complete variable domain reads GAGVSQSPRYKVAKRGQDVALRCDPISGHVSLFWYQQALGQGPEFLTYFQNEAQLDKSGLPSDRFFAERPEGSVSTLKIQRTQQEDSAVYLCASSSYSNEQFFGPGTRLTVL.

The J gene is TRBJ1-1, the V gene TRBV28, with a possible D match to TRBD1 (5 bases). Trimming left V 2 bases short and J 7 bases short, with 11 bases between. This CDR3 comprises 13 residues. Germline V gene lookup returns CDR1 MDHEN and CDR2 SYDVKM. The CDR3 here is CASSLGQNREAFF. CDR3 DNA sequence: TGTGCCAGCAGTTTAGGACAAAACCGTGAAGCTTTCTTT.

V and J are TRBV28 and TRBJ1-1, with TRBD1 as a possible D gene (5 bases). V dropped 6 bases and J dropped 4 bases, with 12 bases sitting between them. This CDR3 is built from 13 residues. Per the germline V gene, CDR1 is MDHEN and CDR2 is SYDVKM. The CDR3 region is CASSDGGGTEAFF. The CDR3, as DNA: TGTGCCAGCAGCGACGGGGGAGGCACTGAAGCTTTCTTT.

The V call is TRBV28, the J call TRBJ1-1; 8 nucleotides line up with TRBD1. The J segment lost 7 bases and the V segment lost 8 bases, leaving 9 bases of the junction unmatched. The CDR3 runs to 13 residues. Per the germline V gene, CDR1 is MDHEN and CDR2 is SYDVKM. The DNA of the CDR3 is TGTGCCAGCGGGTTAGGGACAGGCGATGAAGCTTTCTTT. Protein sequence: CASGLGTGDEAFF.

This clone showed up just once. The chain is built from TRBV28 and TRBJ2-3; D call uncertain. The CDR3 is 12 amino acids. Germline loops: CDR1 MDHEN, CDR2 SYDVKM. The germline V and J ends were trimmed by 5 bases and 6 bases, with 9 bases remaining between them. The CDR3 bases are TGTGCCAGCAGTGCTGATCTTGATACGCAGTATTTT. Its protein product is CASSADLDTQYF.

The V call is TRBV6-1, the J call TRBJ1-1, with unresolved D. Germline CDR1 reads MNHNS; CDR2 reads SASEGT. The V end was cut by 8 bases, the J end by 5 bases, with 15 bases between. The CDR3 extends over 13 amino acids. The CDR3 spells CASSEGRGTEAFF. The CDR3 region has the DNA TGTGCCAGCTCGGAGGGAAGAGGGACTGAAGCTTTCTTT.

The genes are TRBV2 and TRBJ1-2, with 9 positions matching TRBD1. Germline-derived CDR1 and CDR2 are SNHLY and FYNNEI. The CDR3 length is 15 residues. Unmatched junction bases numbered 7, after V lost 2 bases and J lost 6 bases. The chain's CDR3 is CASSERAGTGNGYTF. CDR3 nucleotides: TGTGCCAGCAGTGAACGGGCTGGGACAGGGAATGGCTACACCTTC.

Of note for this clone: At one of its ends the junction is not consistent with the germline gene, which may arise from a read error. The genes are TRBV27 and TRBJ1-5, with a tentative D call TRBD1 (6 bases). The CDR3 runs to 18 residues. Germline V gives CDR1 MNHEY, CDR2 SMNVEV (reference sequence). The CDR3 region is CASSLGRSPTGPNLPQHF. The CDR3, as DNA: TGTGCCAGCAGTTTGGGTAGGTCCCCGACAGGTCCCAATCTGCCCCAGCATTTT.

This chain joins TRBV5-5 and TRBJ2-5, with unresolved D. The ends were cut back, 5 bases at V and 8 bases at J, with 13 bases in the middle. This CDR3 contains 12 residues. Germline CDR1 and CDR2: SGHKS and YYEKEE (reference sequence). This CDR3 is CASSLLIDTQYF. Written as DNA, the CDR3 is TGTGCCAGCAGTCTTTTGATTGATACCCAGTACTTC.

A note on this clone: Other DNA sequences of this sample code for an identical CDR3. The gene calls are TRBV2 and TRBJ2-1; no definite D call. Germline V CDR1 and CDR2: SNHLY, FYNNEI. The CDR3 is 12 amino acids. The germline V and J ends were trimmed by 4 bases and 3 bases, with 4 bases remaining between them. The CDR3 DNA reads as TGTGCCAGCAGTGGGGACTACAATGAGCAGTTCTTC. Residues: CASSGDYNEQFF.

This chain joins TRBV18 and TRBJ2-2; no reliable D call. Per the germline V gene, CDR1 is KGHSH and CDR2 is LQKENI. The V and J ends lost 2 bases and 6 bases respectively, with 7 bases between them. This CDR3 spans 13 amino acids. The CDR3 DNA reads TGTGCCAGCTCACCAGATCGGCCCGGGGAGCTGTTTTTT. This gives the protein CASSPDRPGELFF.

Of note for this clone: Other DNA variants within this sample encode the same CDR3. The CDR3 nucleotides are TGTGCCAGCAGCTTAGTAGAGGGTAGCAATCAGCCCCAGCATTTT. This codes for CASSLVEGSNQPQHF. The chain links TRBV7-2 to TRBJ1-5; D is unresolved. Germline values: CDR1 SGHTA, CDR2 FQGNSA. The CDR3 is 15 residues long. Trimming left V 1 base short and J 0 bases short, with 7 bases between.

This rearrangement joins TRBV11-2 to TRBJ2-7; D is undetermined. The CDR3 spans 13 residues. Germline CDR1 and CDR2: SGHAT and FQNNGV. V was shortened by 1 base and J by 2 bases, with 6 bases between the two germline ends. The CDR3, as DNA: TGTGCCAGCAGCTTAGCCGGCCCCTACGAGCAGTACTTC. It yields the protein CASSLAGPYEQYF.

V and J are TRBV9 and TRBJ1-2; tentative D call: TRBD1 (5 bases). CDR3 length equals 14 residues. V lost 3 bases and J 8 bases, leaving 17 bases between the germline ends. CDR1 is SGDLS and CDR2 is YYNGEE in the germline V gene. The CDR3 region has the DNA TGTGCCAGCAGCGGCCAGCAGGGACGGTGGGGCTACACCTTC. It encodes CASSGQQGRWGYTF.

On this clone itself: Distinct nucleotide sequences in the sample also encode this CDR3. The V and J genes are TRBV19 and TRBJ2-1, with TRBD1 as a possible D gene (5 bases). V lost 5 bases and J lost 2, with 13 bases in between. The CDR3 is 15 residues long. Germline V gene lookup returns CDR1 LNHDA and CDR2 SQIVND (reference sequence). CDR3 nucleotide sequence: TGTGCCAGTAGTTTGGGGCAGGGAACCTACAATGAGCAGTTCTTC. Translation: CASSLGQGTYNEQFF.

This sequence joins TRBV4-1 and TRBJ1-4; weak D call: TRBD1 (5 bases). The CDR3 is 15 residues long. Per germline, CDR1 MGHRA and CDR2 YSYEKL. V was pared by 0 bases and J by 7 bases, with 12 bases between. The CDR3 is CASSQDRRTLEKLFF. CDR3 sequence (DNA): TGCGCCAGCAGCCAAGATCGGAGGACACTTGAAAAACTGTTTTTT.

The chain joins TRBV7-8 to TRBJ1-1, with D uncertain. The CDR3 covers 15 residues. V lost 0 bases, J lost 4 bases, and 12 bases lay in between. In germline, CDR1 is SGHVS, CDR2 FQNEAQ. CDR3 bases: TGTGCCAGCAGCTTAGCCCCCTCAAGTTCCACTGAAGCTTTCTTT. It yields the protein CASSLAPSSSTEAFF.